This note documents a single T cell receptor (beta chain) sequence. These data are taken from a study of blood T cell repertoires in COVID-19. Assay used: immunoSEQ multiplex PCR; TCRdb lists only in-frame clones, some missing. Here the sample spans 200,000 to 250,000 clones, 70% to 90% being singletons. V was trimmed by 9 bases and J by 0 bases, leaving 22 bases between them. Germline V gene data show CDR1 as KGHDR and CDR2 as SFDVKD. The CDR3 is 18 residues long. Adults between about 18 and 95 years of age took part from about 24 US areas. Allocation to cohorts depended on clinical history reported by the participants.

The chain uses TRBV24-1 and TRBJ2-2; TRBD1 might be the D (6 bases). The sequenced sample was PBMCs or T cells enriched from blood (not recorded which). The receptor was derived from a woman in her thirties or forties with acute COVID-19. The CDR3, as DNA: TGTGCCACCTCTGCCTCAACCGGGACACGGGCGAACACCGGGGAGCTGTTTTTT. It yields the protein CATSASTGTRANTGELFF.